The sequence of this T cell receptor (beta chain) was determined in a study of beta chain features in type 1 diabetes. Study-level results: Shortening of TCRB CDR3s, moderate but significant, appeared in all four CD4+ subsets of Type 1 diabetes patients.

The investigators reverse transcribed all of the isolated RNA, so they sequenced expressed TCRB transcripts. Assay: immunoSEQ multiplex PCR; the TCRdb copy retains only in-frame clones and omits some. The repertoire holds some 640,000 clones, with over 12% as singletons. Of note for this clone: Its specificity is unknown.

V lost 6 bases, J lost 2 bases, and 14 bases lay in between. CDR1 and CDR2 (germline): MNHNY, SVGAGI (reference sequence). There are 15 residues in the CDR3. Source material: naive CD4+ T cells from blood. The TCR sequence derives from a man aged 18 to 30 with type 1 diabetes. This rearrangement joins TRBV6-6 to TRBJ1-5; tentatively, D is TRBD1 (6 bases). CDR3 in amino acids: CASSHRASGNQPQHF. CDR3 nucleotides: TGTGCCAGCAGCCACAGGGCATCCGGCAATCAGCCCCAGCATTTT.